This TCR beta chain originates from a study of cytomegalovirus exposure and HLA in healthy donors. As for the study in general: A subsequent analysis reported that the roughly 120 validation repertoires were produced on the same platform that had also been used for the 550 to 750 first-cohort repertoires.

CDR3 length equals 14 residues. V was clipped by 4 bases and J by 4 bases; unmatched bases: 4. Germline V gene sequence: CDR1 SGDLS, CDR2 YYNGEE. Method: immunoSEQ multiplex PCR; TCRdb's copy keeps in-frame clones and lacks some. The repertoire holds roughly 200,000 clones, with 81% as singletons. Points on this clone: No antigen is known for it. This specimen includes other DNA sequences encoding the same CDR3.

Overall study findings and caveats: In vitro data verified a few CMV-associated chains as specific for CMV antigens. There were fewer than 200 TCR beta chains listed as cytomegalovirus-associated.

V and J are TRBV9 and TRBJ1-4; 7 bases match TRBD1. Source material: PBMCs. The TCR was taken from a woman in her 30s in good health and CMV-seronegative. The CDR3 here is CASSQTGRNEKLFF. As DNA, the CDR3 is TGTGCCAGCAGCCAGACAGGGCGTAATGAAAAACTGTTTTTT.